The rows below give T cell receptor beta chains drawn from one sample of a study of T cell changes during pregnancy in multiple sclerosis. Profiled with immunoSEQ multiplex PCR; TCRdb holds only in-frame clones, not every one. The sample lists 80,000 or so clones, roughly 94% occurring once. Sequenced here: peripheral blood, sampled in the second trimester of pregnancy. These receptor sequences come from a female donor in good health, enrolled as a control in a pregnancy study. The CDR3 runs from the conserved cysteine through the conserved F or W. A D gene is named only where the DNA matches it firmly.

J gene,V gene,D gene,CDR3 protein,CDR3 DNA
TRBJ2-5,TRBV5-1,.,CASSLGTLGGETQYF,TGCGCCAGCAGCTTGGGTACGCTCGGGGGAGAGACCCAGTACTTC
TRBJ2-2,TRBV19,TRBD2,CASSPHGTSGNTGELFF,TGTGCCAGTAGTCCCCACGGGACTAGCGGGAACACCGGGGAGCTGTTTTTT
TRBJ2-1,TRBV6-4,.,CASSEGSSNEQFF,TGTGCCAGCAGTGAGGGGAGCAGCAATGAGCAGTTCTTC
TRBJ1-3,TRBV7-8,.,CASSLAGASGNTIYF,TGTGCCAGCAGCTTAGCGGGGGCATCTGGAAACACCATATATTTT
TRBJ2-1,TRBV5-1,TRBD2,CASSLTLAGGPNEQFF,TGCGCCAGCAGCTTAACCCTAGCGGGAGGGCCGAATGAGCAGTTCTTC
TRBJ2-1,TRBV7-6,TRBD2,CASSPRSGYYNEQFF,TGTGCCAGCAGCCCACGTAGCGGGTACTACAATGAGCAGTTCTTC
TRBJ1-5,TRBV2,TRBD1,CASRQGLSNQPQHF,TGTGCCAGCCGACAGGGCTTGAGCAATCAGCCCCAGCATTTT
TRBJ2-5,TRBV5-1,TRBD2,CASCDPSGAETQYF,TGCGCCAGCTGCGACCCCAGCGGGGCAGAGACCCAGTACTTC
TRBJ1-4,TRBV28,.,CASRIGATNEKLFF,TGTGCCAGCAGGATTGGAGCAACTAATGAAAAACTGTTTTTT
TRBJ2-7,TRBV5-1,.,CASSLASKVAYEQYF,TGCGCCAGCAGCTTGGCCAGTAAAGTTGCCTACGAGCAGTACTTC
TRBJ2-1,TRBV5-8,TRBD1,CASSSGQGRFQFF,TGTGCCAGCAGCTCCGGACAGGGCCGTTTTCAGTTCTTC
TRBJ2-2,TRBV9,TRBD1,CASLAGPGGSGELFF,TGTGCCAGCCTGGCCGGCCCAGGGGGCAGCGGGGAGCTGTTTTTT
TRBJ1-3,TRBV7-9,.,CASSTRAGNTIYF,TGTGCCAGCAGCACGCGTGCTGGAAACACCATATATTTT
TRBJ2-5,TRBV6-5,.,CASWGTGIQETQYF,TGTGCCAGCTGGGGAACAGGGATTCAAGAGACCCAGTACTTC
TRBJ2-2,TRBV19,.,CASSIAAGGRTGELFF,TGTGCCAGTAGTATAGCTGCCGGGGGGCGCACCGGGGAGCTGTTTTTT
TRBJ1-1,TRBV29-1,.,CSVERLNTEAFF,TGCAGCGTTGAACGGTTGAACACTGAAGCTTTCTTT
TRBJ2-7,TRBV7-9,TRBD2,CATSPRGGVSYEQYF,TGTGCCACCTCCCCCCGGGGGGGCGTCTCTTACGAGCAGTACTTC
TRBJ1-2,TRBV13,.,CASSLGRDILKYGYTF,TGTGCCAGCAGCTTAGGTCGGGACATATTAAAATATGGCTACACCTTC
TRBJ1-2,TRBV29-1,TRBD1,CSAKQGNGYTF,TGCAGCGCTAAACAGGGGAATGGCTACACCTTC
TRBJ2-1,TRBV15,TRBD2,CATHRGLAGVRSYNEQFF,TGTGCCACCCACAGGGGCCTAGCGGGAGTAAGGTCCTACAATGAGCAGTTCTTC
TRBJ1-5,TRBV7-6,.,CASSLGVFSNQPQHF,TGTGCCAGCAGCCTAGGCGTTTTTAGCAATCAGCCCCAGCATTTT
TRBJ2-7,TRBV5-1,.,CASSLVQPYEQYF,TGCGCCAGCAGCTTGGTACAGCCTTACGAGCAGTACTTC
TRBJ1-2,TRBV19,.,CASSLVESGNIGYTF,TGTGCCAGTAGTCTTGTCGAATCAGGGAATATAGGCTACACCTTC
TRBJ2-3,TRBV2,TRBD1,CASSDRDRYYF,TGTGCCAGCAGCGACCGGGACAGGTACTATTTT